These T cell receptor beta chains were read from a single sample in a study of blood T cell repertoires in COVID-19. TCRdb's copy holds only in-frame clones and misses some; the assay was immunoSEQ multiplex PCR. The sample consists of about 220,000 clones, approximately 81% of them appearing once. The specimen was peripheral blood. The receptors come from an elderly woman with acute or convalescent COVID-19. CDR3s include the opening cysteine and the closing phenylalanine or tryptophan. Fields, in order: clone size, V gene, J gene, D gene, CDR3 protein, CDR3 DNA. The D gene is left open where the match is weak. Not all rows give a size; the values are once, few, many and, for expanded clones, a class.

abundance: few; v_gene: TRBV6-1; j_gene: TRBJ1-4; d_gene: TRBD1; CDR3aa: CASSETGGATNEKLFF; CDR3nt: TGTGCCAGCAGTGAGACAGGGGGCGCAACTAATGAAAAACTGTTTTTT
abundance: -; v_gene: TRBV5-6; j_gene: TRBJ2-5; d_gene: TRBD2; CDR3aa: CASSLAGGAGETQYF; CDR3nt: TGTGCCAGCAGCTTGGCCGGGGGGGCCGGGGAGACCCAGTACTTC
abundance: -; v_gene: TRBV2; j_gene: TRBJ1-6; d_gene: TRBD1; CDR3aa: CASRGTGRYSPLHF; CDR3nt: TGTGCCAGCAGAGGGACAGGGAGGTATTCACCCCTCCACTTT
abundance: -; v_gene: TRBV29-1; j_gene: TRBJ1-4; d_gene: -; CDR3aa: CSVLLERGEKLFF; CDR3nt: TGCAGCGTTCTCCTGGAGCGGGGGGAAAAACTGTTTTTT
abundance: -; v_gene: TRBV28; j_gene: TRBJ1-4; d_gene: -; CDR3aa: CASRSGEKLFF; CDR3nt: TGTGCCAGCAGGTCGGGTGAAAAACTGTTTTTT
abundance: -; v_gene: TRBV2; j_gene: TRBJ2-5; d_gene: -; CDR3aa: CASSRRLVGGETQYF; CDR3nt: TGTGCCAGCAGTCGCCGTCTAGTGGGGGGAGAGACCCAGTACTTC
abundance: -; v_gene: TRBV19; j_gene: TRBJ2-2; d_gene: TRBD1; CDR3aa: CASTTTGGSTGELFF; CDR3nt: TGTGCCAGTACCACAACAGGGGGGTCCACCGGGGAGCTGTTTTTT
abundance: -; v_gene: TRBV4-2; j_gene: TRBJ1-5; d_gene: TRBD1; CDR3aa: CASSQNYGTGNQPQHF; CDR3nt: TGTGCCAGCAGCCAGAACTACGGGACAGGGAATCAGCCCCAGCATTTT
abundance: -; v_gene: TRBV29-1; j_gene: TRBJ1-4; d_gene: -; CDR3aa: CSATRIQGANEKLFF; CDR3nt: TGCAGCGCAACCAGAATACAGGGCGCTAATGAAAAACTGTTTTTT
abundance: -; v_gene: TRBV10-2; j_gene: TRBJ2-7; d_gene: TRBD2; CDR3aa: CASSVAGGPLEQYF; CDR3nt: TGCGCCAGCAGTGTGGCGGGGGGCCCGTTGGAGCAGTACTTC
abundance: -; v_gene: TRBV6-1; j_gene: TRBJ1-2; d_gene: TRBD1; CDR3aa: CASSEIWLGGFGYTF; CDR3nt: TGTGCCAGCAGTGAAATATGGTTAGGGGGCTTCGGCTACACCTTC
abundance: -; v_gene: TRBV18; j_gene: TRBJ2-3; d_gene: TRBD2; CDR3aa: CASSPPGGGVLYVDTQYF; CDR3nt: TGTGCCAGCTCACCACCGGGCGGGGGGGTCCTCTACGTGGATACGCAGTATTTT
abundance: -; v_gene: TRBV3-1/TRBV3-2; j_gene: TRBJ1-4; d_gene: -; CDR3aa: CASSSFSGGLGNEKLFF; CDR3nt: TGTGCCAGCAGCTCTTTCTCCGGGGGGCTTGGTAATGAAAAACTGTTTTTT
abundance: -; v_gene: TRBV7-6; j_gene: TRBJ2-2; d_gene: -; CDR3aa: CASSLVLEDGELFF; CDR3nt: TGTGCCAGCAGCTTAGTTCTAGAGGACGGGGAGCTGTTTTTT
abundance: once; v_gene: TRBV19; j_gene: TRBJ2-2; d_gene: -; CDR3aa: CASGLRAGGELFF; CDR3nt: TGTGCCAGTGGACTTAGGGCCGGCGGGGAGCTGTTTTTT
abundance: -; v_gene: TRBV11-3; j_gene: TRBJ2-1; d_gene: -; CDR3aa: CASSLERGTPYNEQFF; CDR3nt: TGTGCCAGCAGCTTAGAACGGGGGACTCCCTACAATGAGCAGTTCTTC
abundance: once; v_gene: TRBV10-3; j_gene: TRBJ1-2; d_gene: -; CDR3aa: CAISESTSGMSFGYTF; CDR3nt: TGTGCCATCAGTGAGAGTACTTCGGGGATGAGCTTTGGCTACACCTTC
abundance: -; v_gene: TRBV30; j_gene: TRBJ2-1; d_gene: TRBD2; CDR3aa: CAWSRDWRGGDEQFF; CDR3nt: TGTGCCTGGAGTCGGGACTGGCGGGGGGGGGATGAGCAGTTCTTC
abundance: once; v_gene: TRBV18; j_gene: TRBJ1-2; d_gene: TRBD1; CDR3aa: CASSPGTGVGYTF; CDR3nt: TGTGCCAGCTCACCAGGGACAGGGGTCGGCTACACCTTC
abundance: -; v_gene: TRBV19; j_gene: TRBJ1-1; d_gene: -; CDR3aa: CASRTGGQNTEAFF; CDR3nt: TGTGCCAGTAGGACGGGGGGACAGAACACTGAAGCTTTCTTT
abundance: -; v_gene: TRBV12-3/TRBV12-4; j_gene: TRBJ1-2; d_gene: -; CDR3aa: CASRQDFNYGYTF; CDR3nt: TGTGCCAGCAGGCAGGACTTCAACTATGGCTACACCTTC
abundance: -; v_gene: TRBV20-1; j_gene: TRBJ2-1; d_gene: -; CDR3aa: CSASVGDNEQFF; CDR3nt: TGCAGTGCTAGTGTCGGGGACAATGAGCAGTTCTTC
abundance: -; v_gene: TRBV18; j_gene: TRBJ1-1; d_gene: -; CDR3aa: CASSPNLPGVSEAFF; CDR3nt: TGTGCCAGCTCACCAAATCTCCCGGGGGTTAGTGAAGCTTTCTTT
abundance: -; v_gene: TRBV6-5; j_gene: TRBJ1-6; d_gene: TRBD1; CDR3aa: CASSRTGGRDSPLHF; CDR3nt: TGTGCCAGCAGTCGGACAGGGGGCAGGGATTCACCCCTCCACTTT
abundance: -; v_gene: TRBV7-8; j_gene: TRBJ1-1; d_gene: -; CDR3aa: CASSELRGTLLENTEAFF; CDR3nt: TGTGCCAGCAGCGAACTCCGGGGAACCCTTCTTGAAAACACTGAAGCTTTCTTT
abundance: -; v_gene: TRBV9; j_gene: TRBJ2-1; d_gene: TRBD2; CDR3aa: CASSRGIAGAYNEQFF; CDR3nt: TGTGCCAGCAGTAGGGGTATAGCGGGGGCCTACAATGAGCAGTTCTTC